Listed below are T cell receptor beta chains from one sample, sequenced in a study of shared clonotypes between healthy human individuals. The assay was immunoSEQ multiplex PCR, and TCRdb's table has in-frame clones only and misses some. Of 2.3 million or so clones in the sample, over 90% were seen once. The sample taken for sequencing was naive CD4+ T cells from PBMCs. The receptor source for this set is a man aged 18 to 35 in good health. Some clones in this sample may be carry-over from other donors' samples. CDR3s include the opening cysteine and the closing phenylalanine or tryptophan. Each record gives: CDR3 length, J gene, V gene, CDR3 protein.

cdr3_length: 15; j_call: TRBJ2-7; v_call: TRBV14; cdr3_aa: CASSPPGLAGSEQYF
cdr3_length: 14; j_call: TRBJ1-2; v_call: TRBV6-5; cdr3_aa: CASRSWDRLYGYTF
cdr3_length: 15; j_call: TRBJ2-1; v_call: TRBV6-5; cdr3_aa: CASSYSTSGYNEQFF
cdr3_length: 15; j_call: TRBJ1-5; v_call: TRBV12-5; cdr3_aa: CASAIDRGRDQPQHF
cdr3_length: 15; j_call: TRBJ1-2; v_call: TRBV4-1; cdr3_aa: CASSLYDRGSYGYTF
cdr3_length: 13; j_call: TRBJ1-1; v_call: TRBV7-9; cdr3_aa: CASSLLEGTEAFF
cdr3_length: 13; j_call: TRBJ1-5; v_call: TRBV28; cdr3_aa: CASSLRSNQPQHF
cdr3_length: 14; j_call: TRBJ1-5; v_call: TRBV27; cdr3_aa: CASSSAGGNQPQHF
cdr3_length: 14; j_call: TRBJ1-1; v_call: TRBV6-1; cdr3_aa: CASSEALGRLEAFF
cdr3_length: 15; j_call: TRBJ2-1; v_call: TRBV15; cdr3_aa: CATSKAGGPINEQFF
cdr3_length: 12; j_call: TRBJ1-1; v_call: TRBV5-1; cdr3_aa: CASRRVNTEAFF
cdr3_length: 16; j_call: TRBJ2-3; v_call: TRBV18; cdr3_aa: CASSPSFRTSTDTQYF
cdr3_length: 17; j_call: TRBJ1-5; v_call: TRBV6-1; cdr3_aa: CASSAQVEQGFDQPQHF
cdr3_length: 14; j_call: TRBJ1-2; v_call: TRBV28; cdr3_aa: CASSSASRAEGYTF
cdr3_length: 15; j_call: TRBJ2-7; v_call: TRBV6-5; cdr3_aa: CASSYKTGGAYEQYF
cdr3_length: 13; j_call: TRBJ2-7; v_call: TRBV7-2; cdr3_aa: CASSVPRSGEQYF
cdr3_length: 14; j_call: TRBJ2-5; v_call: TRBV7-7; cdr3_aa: CASSRGTDQETQYF
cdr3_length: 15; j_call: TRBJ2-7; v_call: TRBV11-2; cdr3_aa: CASSPLAGVVYEQYF
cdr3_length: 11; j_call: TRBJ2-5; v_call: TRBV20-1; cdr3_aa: CSASGRETQYF
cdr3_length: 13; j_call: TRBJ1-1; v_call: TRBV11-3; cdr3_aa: CASSLDRNTEAFF
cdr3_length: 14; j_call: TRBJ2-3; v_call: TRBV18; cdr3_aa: CASSPRNMGDTQYF
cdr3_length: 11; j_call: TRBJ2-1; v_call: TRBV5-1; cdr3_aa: CASSGRNEQFF
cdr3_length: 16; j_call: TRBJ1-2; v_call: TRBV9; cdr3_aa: CASSPTSVVPGYGYTF
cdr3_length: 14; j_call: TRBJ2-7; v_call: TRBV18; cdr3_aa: CASSPGAPPYEQYF
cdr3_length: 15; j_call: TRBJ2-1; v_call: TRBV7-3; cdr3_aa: CASSPEGTGRNEQFF
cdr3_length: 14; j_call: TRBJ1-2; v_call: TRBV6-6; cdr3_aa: CASSLTGNPNGYTF
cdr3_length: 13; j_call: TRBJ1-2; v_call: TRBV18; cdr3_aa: CASSPQGEDGYTF